This TCR beta chain was captured in a study of T cell repertoires in cytomegalovirus infection. About the study: Indications came from public TCR beta signatures; they pointed to CMV infection and to a matching HLA type.

TCRdb re-derived calls from the reads in MiXCR, one entry per CDR3 protein. The table lists about 250,000 distinct CDR3 sequences, 15% to 20% of them singletons, with roughly half in the top ten. This sequence originates from a human donor in good health (CMV status not recorded). Some clones in this sample may be carry-over from other donors' samples. Sample: CD8+ T cells from PBMCs.

CDR3 in DNA: TGTGCCAGCAACCTGGACAGGGGCTCATCCTACAATGAGCAGTTCTTC. Encoded protein: CASNLDRGSSYNEQFF. The chain carries TRBV27 and TRBJ2-1, with 9 positions matching TRBD1. The CDR3 is made up of 16 amino acids. Looked up from germline, CDR1 is MNHEY and CDR2 is SMNVEV (reference sequence). Germline trimming cut 7 bases from V and 1 base from J; bases unmatched to any gene: 8.